A single TCR beta chain is shown here with its context. This entry comes from a study of radiotherapy plus CTLA-4 blockade in lung cancer. Germline-derived CDR1 and CDR2 are SNHLY and FYNNEI. This CDR3 spans 13 amino acids. V trimming: 7 bases; J trimming: 11 bases; junction bases outside the gene matches: 13. Assay: immunoSEQ multiplex PCR; the TCRdb copy retains only in-frame clones and omits some. The sample includes around 14,000 clones, around 72% of them seen just once. The input for sequencing was peripheral blood, taken from a patient treated with radiotherapy plus ipilimumab. This TCR derives from a human donor with non-small cell lung cancer whose response to radiotherapy plus ipilimumab could not be evaluated. The chain links TRBV2 to TRBJ1-1, with TRBD1 identical over 7 bases. In DNA form, the CDR3 reads TGTGCCAGCACCCTGGGATTAACAGGGGATGCTTTCTTT. It encodes CASTLGLTGDAFF.